The entry below describes one TCR beta chain. In this sample, this clonotype turned up a few times. Its binding antigen is unknown. Base qualities are not provided; no much larger clone lies one nucleotide away. A distance of 13 bases separates the germline ends of V and J, which lose 5 bases and 6 bases respectively. Including cysteine and phenylalanine, the CDR3 has 14 amino acids. Just the 42-base CDR3 DNA is kept, in frame starting at base 1. As encoded in the germline V gene, CDR1 is SGHTA while CDR2 is FQGNSA. The TCR beta CDR3 regions were amplified from the RNA transcripts. The first round of RT-PCR for the TCR CDR3 was performed with the HTBI primer set and the Qiagen OneStep RT-PCR kit. The libraries were constructed in a second round of multiplex PCR and then size-selected and purified. The libraries were sequenced on an Illumina HiSeq2000 using paired-end 100 bp reads. The paper's data handling went like this. SOAPnuke was used to process the raw data, with reads discarded if the reads contained adapters or uncalled bases, had a mean Phred below 15, or lacked an exact constant-primer or identifier match. High-quality paired reads were merged with COPE v1.2.5, and unique nucleotide sequences were defined as clonotypes. MiTCR v1.1 was used to align the clonotypes against IMGT TRBV, TRBD and TRBJ reference segments. Only V-J combinations with frequency above 0.0001, covering about 99% of repertoires, were analysed. The TCS score was defined as the ratio of F50 (clonal expansion) to E x V (chaos), calculated using BLOSUM62-based TCRdist between CDR3 peptides within each V-J. Welch's t-statistics and random forest reduced approximately 520 V-J features to 13, which were used in a naive Bayes classifier (R e1071). Starting from the raw public reads, TCRdb applied fastp trimming at Q25, assembled clones with MiXCR and retained in-frame beta chains. Rows merge per CDR3 protein into single entries with the most common DNA and genes. TCRdb, not the authors, supplied the V and J calls. In this sample the table shows around 600,000 distinct CDR3 sequences, roughly a sixth of which occur a single time. Less than 3.5% of the sample is taken by the ten largest.

Ophthalmopathy patients had moderately to severely active disease, Clinical Activity Score of at least 3, NOSPECS grade of at least 4, and duration under 3 months. Exclusion was applied to patients with uncontrolled infections, other autoimmune diseases, pregnancy or lactation. Diagnoses were established on the basis of clinical symptoms, serum thyroxine and TRAb, thyroid ultrasound, and orbital computed tomography. Ficoll-Paque density gradient centrifugation was used to isolate PBMCs from 8 to 10 ml of fresh peripheral blood. Trizol reagent was used to extract total RNA, and RNA quality was then checked on an Agilent 2100 Bioanalyzer. This record comes from a study of T cells in Graves' hyperthyroidism and ophthalmopathy (dated by TCRdb to between 2018 and 2021). About the study as a whole: Peripheral blood samples were taken at initial diagnosis, before any treatment was given. To identify distinguishing TCR V-J signatures, a discovery cohort of about 100 patients was used, comprising some 45 with Graves' ophthalmopathy and around 57 with stable Graves' hyperthyroidism. Whether ophthalmopathy could be predicted prospectively was tested in an independent validation cohort made up of under 20 hyperthyroidism patients plus 17 patients who later progressed to ophthalmopathy. The 75 to 100 discovery patients were randomly split 7:3 into training and test sets. In addition, the study compared T-cell repertoires in thyroid tissue and in blood from several Graves' hyperthyroidism patients. After blood sampling, hyperthyroidism patients were treated with methimazole at a starting dose of 30 mg daily, and ophthalmopathy patients were treated with high-dose intravenous methylprednisolone. TCR Vbeta CDR3 sequencing of some 140 peripheral blood samples (roughly 41 ophthalmopathy, roughly 72 hyperthyroidism and about 17 progressor patients) is reported in the paper. Broader findings and caveats from the paper: Sample size was not statistically predetermined, and blinding of investigators to group allocation was not performed. During validation, the model predicted progression to ophthalmopathy a median of about 5.9 months ahead of onset, with 60% to 71% sensitivity and 72% to 80% specificity. In cross-validation, a model built on a 13 V-J signature told ophthalmopathy apart from stable hyperthyroidism with under 90% sensitivity and approximately 84% specificity, and in testing the same model reached 80%/75%. Most expanded thyroid clonotypes (frequency above 0.001) were also detected in blood, suggesting blood repertoires may reflect thyroid immune responses.

Sequencing used blood. The rearrangement joined TRBV7-2 to TRBJ1-4; TRBD1 might be the D gene, on 5 matching bases. The TCR originated in a woman in her thirties or forties with Graves' ophthalmopathy. The encoded CDR3 is CASSQAARDEKLFF. Here is the DNA: TGTGCCAGCAGCCAAGCTGCCAGGGATGAAAAACTGTTTTTT.